This entry describes one T cell receptor (beta chain). Its antigen is undetermined. The sample belongs to a study of blood T cells in healthy people across ages. PCR was performed a second time for about 7 to 12 cycles using a sample-barcoded 5' primer and a J-beta primer mix. TCRdb reanalysed the 5' RACE reads using MiXCR and keeps one entry per CDR3 protein. Of over a million distinct CDR3 sequences listed, roughly 59% are singletons. Study-level points and caveats: The long-lived group displayed more naive CD4+ cells, plus higher diversity, than the aged donors did.

The ends lost 5 bases at V and 6 bases at J; junction bases unmatched: 21. The CDR3 consists of 19 residues. Germline assignment: CDR1 SGHRS and CDR2 YFSETQ. The chain employs TRBV5-1 and TRBJ2-3, with 10 positions matching TRBD2. Sequenced sample: blood. The TCR sequence derives from a man aged 18 to 35 in good health. The CDR3 loop is CASRSPRSASGGARDTQYF. In DNA, the CDR3 is TGCGCCAGCAGATCGCCCCGCTCGGCTAGCGGGGGCGCCCGGGATACGCAGTATTTT.